This T cell receptor beta chain is from a study of blood T cell repertoires in COVID-19. Study-wide context: Nucleic acid was either cDNA or gDNA, and it came from T cells, B-cell-depleted T cells, or PBMCs.

Germline V gene sequence: CDR1 SNHLY, CDR2 FYNNEI. This CDR3 spans 13 amino acids. With 7 bases removed from V and 4 bases from J, the gap between germline ends came to 11 bases. Under the authors' procedure: Researchers report that nucleated cell counts were estimated from reference gene primer amplification. Libraries were prepared by immunoSEQ multiplex PCR; TCRdb keeps only in-frame clonotypes and omits some of them. D and trimming were read from the DNA, whereas the V and J calls and clone size are those reported in that table. The data hold hundreds of thousands of clones, with over 80% observed a single time.

This TCR came from a woman younger than 35 with acute or convalescent COVID-19. The V call is TRBV2, the J call TRBJ1-3, with D hard to call. The sequencing input was peripheral blood. The CDR3 nucleotides read TGTGCCAGCACGGGGAGGAGCGGAAACACCATATATTTT. Translating gives CASTGRSGNTIYF.